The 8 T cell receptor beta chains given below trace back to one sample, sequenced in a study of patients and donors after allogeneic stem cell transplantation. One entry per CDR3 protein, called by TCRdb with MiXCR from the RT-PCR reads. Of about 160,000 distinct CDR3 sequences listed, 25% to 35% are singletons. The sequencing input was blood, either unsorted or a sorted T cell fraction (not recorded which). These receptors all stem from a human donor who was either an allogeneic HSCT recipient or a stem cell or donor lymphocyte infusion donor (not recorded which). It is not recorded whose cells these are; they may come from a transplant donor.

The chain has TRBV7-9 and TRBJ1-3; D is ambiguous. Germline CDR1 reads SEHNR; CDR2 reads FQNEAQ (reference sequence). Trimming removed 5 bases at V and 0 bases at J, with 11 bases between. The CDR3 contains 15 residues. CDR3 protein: CASSTTPYSGNTIYF. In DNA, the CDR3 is TGTGCCAGCAGCACCACACCTTACTCTGGAAACACCATATATTTT. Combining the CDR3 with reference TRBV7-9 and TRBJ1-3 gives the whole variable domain DTGVSQNPRHKITKRGQNVTFRCDPISEHNRLYWYRQTLGQGPEFLTYFQNEAQLEKSRLLSDRFSAERPKGSFSTLEIQRTEQGDSAMYLCASSTTPYSGNTIYFGEGSWLTVV.

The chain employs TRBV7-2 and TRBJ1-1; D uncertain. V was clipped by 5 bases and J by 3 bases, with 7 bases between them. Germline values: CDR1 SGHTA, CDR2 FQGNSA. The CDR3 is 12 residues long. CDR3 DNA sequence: TGTGCCAGCAGCCCAGGTTACACTGAAGCTTTCTTT. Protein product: CASSPGYTEAFF.

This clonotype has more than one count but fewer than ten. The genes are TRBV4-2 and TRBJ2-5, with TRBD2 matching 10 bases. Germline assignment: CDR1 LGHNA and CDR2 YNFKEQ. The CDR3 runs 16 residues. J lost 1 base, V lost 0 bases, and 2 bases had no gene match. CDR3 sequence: CASSQELAGFQETQYF. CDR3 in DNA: TGTGCCAGCAGCCAAGAACTAGCGGGATTCCAAGAGACCCAGTACTTC.

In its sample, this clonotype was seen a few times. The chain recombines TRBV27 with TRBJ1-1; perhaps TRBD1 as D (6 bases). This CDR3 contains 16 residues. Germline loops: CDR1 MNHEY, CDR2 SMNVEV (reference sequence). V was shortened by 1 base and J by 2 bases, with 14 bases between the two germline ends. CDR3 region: CASSLWSTGPNTEAFF. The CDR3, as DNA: TGTGCCAGCAGTTTATGGAGTACAGGGCCTAACACTGAAGCTTTCTTT.

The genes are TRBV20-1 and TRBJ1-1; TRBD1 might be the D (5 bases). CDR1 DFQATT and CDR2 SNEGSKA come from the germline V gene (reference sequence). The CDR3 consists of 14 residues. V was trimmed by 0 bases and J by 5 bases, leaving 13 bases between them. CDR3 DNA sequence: TGCAGTGCTAGAGATAGGGCAGGGTTTACTGAAGCTTTCTTT. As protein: CSARDRAGFTEAFF.

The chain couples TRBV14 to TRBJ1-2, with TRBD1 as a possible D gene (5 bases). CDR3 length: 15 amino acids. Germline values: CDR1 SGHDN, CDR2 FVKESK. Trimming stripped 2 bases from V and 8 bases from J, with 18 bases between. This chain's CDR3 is CASSQKVGSRDGYTF. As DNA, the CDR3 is TGTGCCAGCAGCCAAAAGGTTGGGTCGAGGGACGGCTACACCTTC.

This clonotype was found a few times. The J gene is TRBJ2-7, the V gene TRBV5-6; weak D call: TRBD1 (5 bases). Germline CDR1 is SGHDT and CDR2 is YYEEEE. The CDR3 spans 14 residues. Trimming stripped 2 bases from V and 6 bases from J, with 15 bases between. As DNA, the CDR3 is TGTGCCAGCAGCTTTAGGGCAGGGATGGGCGAGCAGTACTTC. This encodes CASSFRAGMGEQYF.

This chain's CDR3 is CASSLKAGAVDTQYF. The CDR3 DNA follows: TGTGCCAGCAGTTTAAAGGCGGGAGCTGTAGATACGCAGTATTTT. This sequence joins TRBV12-3 or TRBV12-4 and TRBJ2-3, with TRBD2 matching 7 bases. The CDR3 length is 15 residues. V was clipped by 2 bases and J by 5 bases; unmatched bases: 7.